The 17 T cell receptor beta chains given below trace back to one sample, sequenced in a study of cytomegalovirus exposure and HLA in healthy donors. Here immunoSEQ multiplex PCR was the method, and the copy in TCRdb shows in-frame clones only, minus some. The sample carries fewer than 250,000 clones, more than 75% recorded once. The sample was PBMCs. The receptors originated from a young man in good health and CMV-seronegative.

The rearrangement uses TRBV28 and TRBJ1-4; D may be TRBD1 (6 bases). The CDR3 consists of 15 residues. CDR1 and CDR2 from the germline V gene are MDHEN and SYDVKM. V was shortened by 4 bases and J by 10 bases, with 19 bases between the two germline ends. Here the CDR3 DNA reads TGTGCCAGCAGTTCTTTTGGGACACCCTACGGAAAACTGTTTTTT. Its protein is CASSSFGTPYGKLFF.

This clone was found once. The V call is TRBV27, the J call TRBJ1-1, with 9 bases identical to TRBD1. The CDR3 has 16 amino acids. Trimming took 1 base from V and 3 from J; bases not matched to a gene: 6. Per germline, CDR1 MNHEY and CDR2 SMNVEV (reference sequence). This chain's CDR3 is CASSLWARDRDTEAFF. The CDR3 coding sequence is TGTGCCAGCAGTTTATGGGCCCGGGACAGGGACACTGAAGCTTTCTTT.

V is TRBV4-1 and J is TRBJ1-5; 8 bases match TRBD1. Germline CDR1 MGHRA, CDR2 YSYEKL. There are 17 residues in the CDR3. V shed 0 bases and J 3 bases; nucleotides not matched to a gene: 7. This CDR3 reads CASSQDAPGQVNQPQHF. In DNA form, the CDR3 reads TGCGCCAGCAGCCAAGATGCCCCGGGACAGGTCAATCAGCCCCAGCATTTT.

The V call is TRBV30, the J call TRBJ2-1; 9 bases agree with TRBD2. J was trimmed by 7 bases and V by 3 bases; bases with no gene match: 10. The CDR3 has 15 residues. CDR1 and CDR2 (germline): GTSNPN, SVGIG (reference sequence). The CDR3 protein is CAWRPLAGAGNEQFF. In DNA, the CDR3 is TGTGCCTGGAGACCCTTAGCGGGAGCGGGAAATGAGCAGTTCTTC.

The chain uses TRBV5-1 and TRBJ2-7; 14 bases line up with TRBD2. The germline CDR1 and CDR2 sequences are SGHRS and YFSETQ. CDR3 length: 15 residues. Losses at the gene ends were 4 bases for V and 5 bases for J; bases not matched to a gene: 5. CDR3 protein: CASSTGTSGGNEQYF. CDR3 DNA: TGCGCCAGCAGCACAGGGACTAGCGGGGGTAACGAGCAGTACTTC.

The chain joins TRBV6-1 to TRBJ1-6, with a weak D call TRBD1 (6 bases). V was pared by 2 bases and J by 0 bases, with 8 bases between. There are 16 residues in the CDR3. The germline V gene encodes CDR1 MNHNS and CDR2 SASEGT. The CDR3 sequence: CASSERGSSYNSPLHF. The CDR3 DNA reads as TGTGCCAGCAGTGAAAGGGGGAGCTCCTATAATTCACCCCTCCACTTT.

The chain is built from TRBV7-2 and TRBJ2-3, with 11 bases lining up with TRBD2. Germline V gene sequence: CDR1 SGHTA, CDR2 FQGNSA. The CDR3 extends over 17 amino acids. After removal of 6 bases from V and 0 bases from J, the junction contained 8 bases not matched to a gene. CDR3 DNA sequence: TGTGCCAGCAGGCTAGCGGGAGGATGGGTCAGCACAGATACGCAGTATTTT. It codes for CASRLAGGWVSTDTQYF.

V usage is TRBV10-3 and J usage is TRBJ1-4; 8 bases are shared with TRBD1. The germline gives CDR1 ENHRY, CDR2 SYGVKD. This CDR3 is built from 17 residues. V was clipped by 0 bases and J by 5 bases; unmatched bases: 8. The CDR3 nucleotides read TGTGCCATCAGTGAGTCCTTCGGACAGGGCCAGAATGAAAAACTGTTTTTT. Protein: CAISESFGQGQNEKLFF.

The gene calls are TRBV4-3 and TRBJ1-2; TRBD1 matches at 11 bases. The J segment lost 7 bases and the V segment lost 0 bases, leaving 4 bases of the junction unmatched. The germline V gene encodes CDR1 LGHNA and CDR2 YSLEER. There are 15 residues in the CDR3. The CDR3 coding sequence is TGCGCCAGCAGCCAAGATCGGACAGGGGGCTTTGGCTACACCTTC. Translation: CASSQDRTGGFGYTF.

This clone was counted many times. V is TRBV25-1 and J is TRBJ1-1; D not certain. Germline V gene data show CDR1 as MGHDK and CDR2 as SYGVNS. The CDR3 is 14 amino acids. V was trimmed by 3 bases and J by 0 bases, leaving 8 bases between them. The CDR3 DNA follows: TGTGCCAGCAGTGAGGACTACATGAACACTGAAGCTTTCTTT. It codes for CASSEDYMNTEAFF.

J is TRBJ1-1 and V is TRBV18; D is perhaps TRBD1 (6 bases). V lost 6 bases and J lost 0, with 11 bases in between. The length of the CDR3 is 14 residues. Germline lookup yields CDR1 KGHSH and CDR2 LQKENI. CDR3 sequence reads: CASSPRGMNTEAFF. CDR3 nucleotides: TGTGCCAGCTCTCCTAGGGGGATGAACACTGAAGCTTTCTTT.

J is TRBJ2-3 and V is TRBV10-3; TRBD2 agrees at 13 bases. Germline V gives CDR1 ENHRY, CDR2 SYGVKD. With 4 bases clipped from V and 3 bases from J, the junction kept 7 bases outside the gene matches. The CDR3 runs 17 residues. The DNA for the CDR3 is TGTGCCATCAGTGCCCTGCAGACTAGCGGGAGGACAGATACGCAGTATTTT. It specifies CAISALQTSGRTDTQYF.

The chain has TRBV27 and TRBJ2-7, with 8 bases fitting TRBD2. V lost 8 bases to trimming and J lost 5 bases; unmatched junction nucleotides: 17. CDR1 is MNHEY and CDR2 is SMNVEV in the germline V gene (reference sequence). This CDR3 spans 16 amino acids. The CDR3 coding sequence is TGTGCCAGCTCCAATCGGGAGGGGAGAGGTGGCGACGAGCAGTACTTC. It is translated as CASSNREGRGGDEQYF.

The CDR3 nucleotides read TGTGCCAGCAGCCTTTCGACAGGGGTAGAGACCCAGTACTTC. Translating it yields CASSLSTGVETQYF. This rearrangement joins TRBV11-2 to TRBJ2-5, with 8 bases fitting TRBD1. This CDR3 contains 14 residues. Germline V gene sequence: CDR1 SGHAT, CDR2 FQNNGV. Trimming cost V 5 bases and J 4 bases; bases outside gene matches: 6.

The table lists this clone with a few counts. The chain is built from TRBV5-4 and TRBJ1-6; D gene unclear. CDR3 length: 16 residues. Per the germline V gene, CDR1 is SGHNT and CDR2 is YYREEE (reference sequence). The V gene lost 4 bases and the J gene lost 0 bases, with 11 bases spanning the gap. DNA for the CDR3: TGTGCCAGCAGCCACAATCCGGGCTCCTATAATTCACCCCTCCACTTT. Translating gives CASSHNPGSYNSPLHF. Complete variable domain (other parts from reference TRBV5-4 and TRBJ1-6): ETGVTQSPTHLIKTRGQQVTLRCSSQSGHNTVSWYQQALGQGPQFIFQYYREEENGRGNFPPRFSGLQFPNYSSELNVNALELDDSALYLCASSHNPGSYNSPLHFGNGTRLTVT.

The CDR3, as DNA: TGTGCCAGCAGCCCCGCCGGGGGGGCGAACACTGAAGCTTTCTTT. Its translation is CASSPAGGANTEAFF. The rearrangement uses TRBV7-2 and TRBJ1-1, with D possibly matching TRBD1 (6 bases). The V gene lost 5 bases and the J gene lost 1 base, with 14 bases spanning the gap. The CDR3 loop spans 15 amino acids. The V gene's germline CDR1 is SGHTA and CDR2 FQGNSA.

This CDR3 is CASIPLAGETDTQYF. In DNA, the CDR3 is TGTGCCAGCATTCCTCTAGCGGGAGAGACAGATACGCAGTATTTT. V is TRBV6-1 and J is TRBJ2-3; 10 nucleotides line up with TRBD2. This CDR3 comprises 15 residues. V was pared by 7 bases and J by 3 bases, with 7 bases of the junction left unmatched. Germline V gene lookup returns CDR1 MNHNS and CDR2 SASEGT.